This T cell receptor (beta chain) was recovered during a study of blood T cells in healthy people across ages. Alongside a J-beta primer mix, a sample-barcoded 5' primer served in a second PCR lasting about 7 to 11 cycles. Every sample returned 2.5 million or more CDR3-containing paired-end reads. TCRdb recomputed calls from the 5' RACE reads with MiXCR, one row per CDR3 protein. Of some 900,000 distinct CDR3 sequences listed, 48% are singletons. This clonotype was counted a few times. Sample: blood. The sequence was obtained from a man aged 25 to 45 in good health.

In DNA, the CDR3 is TGTGCCAGCAGTTCCCGCCGGGGGCCCACTGAAGCTTTCTTT. The encoded protein is CASSSRRGPTEAFF. This chain uses TRBV6-5 with TRBJ1-1, with TRBD1 as a possible D gene (6 bases). CDR3 length: 14 residues. The ends were cut back, 4 bases at V and 4 bases at J, with 13 bases in the middle. Looked up from germline, CDR1 is MNHEY and CDR2 is SVGAGI.